What follows is one T cell receptor (beta chain) and its context. Its antigen remains unidentified. Deletions cut 2 bases from V and 2 bases from J, with 15 bases between. The CDR3 loop spans 16 amino acids. Germline assignment: CDR1 SGHDT and CDR2 YYEEEE. The data stem from a study of lymphopenia after photon versus proton radiotherapy. The study, taken as a whole, reports: Photon-treated patients lost naive T cells and TCR diversity; proton-treated stayed stable. Post-nadir diversity loss with photons came from oligoclonal expansion, particularly CD8+ Temra cells.

The data were produced by immunoSEQ multiplex PCR, yet TCRdb's version contains in-frame clones alone and is incomplete. The sample gives roughly 58,000 clones, around 90% of which show up once; around 13% is in the top ten. Sequencing was performed on peripheral blood, taken from a patient treated with proton-based radiotherapy. V and J are TRBV5-6 and TRBJ2-3; D remains ambiguous. This clonotype was obtained from a man at least 80 years old with esophageal cancer. Here the CDR3 reads CASSFWRQENTDTQYF. The CDR3 DNA follows: TGTGCCAGCAGCTTTTGGCGGCAGGAAAACACAGATACGCAGTATTTT.